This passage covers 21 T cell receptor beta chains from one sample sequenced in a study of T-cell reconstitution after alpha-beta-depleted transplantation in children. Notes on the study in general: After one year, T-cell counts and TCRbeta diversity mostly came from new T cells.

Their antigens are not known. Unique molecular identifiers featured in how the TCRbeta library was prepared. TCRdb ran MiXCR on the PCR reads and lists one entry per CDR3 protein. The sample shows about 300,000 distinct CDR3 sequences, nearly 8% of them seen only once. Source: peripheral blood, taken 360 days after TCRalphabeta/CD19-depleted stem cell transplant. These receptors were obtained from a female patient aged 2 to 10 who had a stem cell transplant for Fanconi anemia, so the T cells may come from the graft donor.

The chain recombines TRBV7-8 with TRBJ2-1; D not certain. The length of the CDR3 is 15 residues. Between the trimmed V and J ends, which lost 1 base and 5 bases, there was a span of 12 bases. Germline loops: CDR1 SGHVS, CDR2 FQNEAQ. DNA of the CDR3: TGTGCCAGCAGCTTAGGATACAGCCCTGACAATGAGCAGTTCTTC. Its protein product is CASSLGYSPDNEQFF.

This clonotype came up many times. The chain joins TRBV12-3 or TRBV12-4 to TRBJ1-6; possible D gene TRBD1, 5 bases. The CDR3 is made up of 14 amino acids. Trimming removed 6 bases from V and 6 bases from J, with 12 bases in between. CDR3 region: CASRTAIFNSPLHF. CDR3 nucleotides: TGTGCCAGCAGGACAGCGATTTTTAATTCACCCCTCCACTTT.

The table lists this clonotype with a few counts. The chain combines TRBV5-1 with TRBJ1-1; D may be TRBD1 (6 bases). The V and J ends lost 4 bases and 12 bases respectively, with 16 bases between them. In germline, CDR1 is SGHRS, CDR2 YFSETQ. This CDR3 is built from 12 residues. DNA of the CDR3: TGCGCCAGCAGCCCGCGGGAGGGGGAAACTTTCTTT. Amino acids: CASSPREGETFF.

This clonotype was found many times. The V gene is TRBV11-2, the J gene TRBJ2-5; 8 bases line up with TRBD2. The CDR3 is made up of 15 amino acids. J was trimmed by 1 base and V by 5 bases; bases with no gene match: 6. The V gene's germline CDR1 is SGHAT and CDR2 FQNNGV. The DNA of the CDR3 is TGTGCCAGCAGCCTGCGGGGGGTCCCCCAAGAGACCCAGTACTTC. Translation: CASSLRGVPQETQYF.

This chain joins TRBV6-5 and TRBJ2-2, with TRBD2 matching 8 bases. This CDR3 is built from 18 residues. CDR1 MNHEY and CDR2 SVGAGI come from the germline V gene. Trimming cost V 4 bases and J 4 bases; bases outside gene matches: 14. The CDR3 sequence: CASSLAAGAPSGTGELFF. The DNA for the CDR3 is TGTGCCAGCAGTTTAGCAGCGGGGGCCCCCTCGGGCACCGGGGAGCTGTTTTTT.

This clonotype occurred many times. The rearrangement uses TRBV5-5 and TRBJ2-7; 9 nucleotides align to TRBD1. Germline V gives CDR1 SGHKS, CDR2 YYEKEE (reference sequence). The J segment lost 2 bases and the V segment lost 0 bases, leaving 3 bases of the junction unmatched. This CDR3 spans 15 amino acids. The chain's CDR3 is CASSLGTGATYEQYF. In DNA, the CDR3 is TGTGCCAGCAGCTTGGGGACAGGGGCAACCTACGAGCAGTACTTC.

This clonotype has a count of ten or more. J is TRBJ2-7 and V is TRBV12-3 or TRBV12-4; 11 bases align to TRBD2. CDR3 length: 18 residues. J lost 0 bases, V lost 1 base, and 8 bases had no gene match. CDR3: CASSLDLAGGHTSYEQYF. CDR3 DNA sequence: TGTGCCAGCAGTTTAGACCTAGCGGGGGGACACACCTCCTACGAGCAGTACTTC.

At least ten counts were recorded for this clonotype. The CDR3 DNA reads TGTGCCAGCAGCCCAGCATGGGACGATGGTGGCTACACCTTC. Protein: CASSPAWDDGGYTF. The chain carries TRBV7-2 and TRBJ1-2; TRBD1 is a possible D gene (5 bases). The germline V gene encodes CDR1 SGHTA and CDR2 FQGNSA. The germline V and J ends were trimmed by 5 bases and 7 bases, with 17 bases remaining between them. The CDR3 extends over 14 amino acids.

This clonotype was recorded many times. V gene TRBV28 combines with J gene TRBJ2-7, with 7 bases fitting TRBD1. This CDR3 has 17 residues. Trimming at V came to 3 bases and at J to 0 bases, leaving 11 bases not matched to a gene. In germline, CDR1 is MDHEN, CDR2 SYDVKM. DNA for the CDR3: TGTGCCAGCAGTTTCCCTCCCTGGGGACAGAGCTCCTACGAGCAGTACTTC. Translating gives CASSFPPWGQSSYEQYF. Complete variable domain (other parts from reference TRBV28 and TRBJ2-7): DVKVTQSSRYLVKRTGEKVFLECVQDMDHENMFWYRQDPGLGLRLIYFSYDVKMKEKGDIPEGYSVSREKKERFSLILESASTNQTSMYLCASSFPPWGQSSYEQYFGPGTRLTVT.

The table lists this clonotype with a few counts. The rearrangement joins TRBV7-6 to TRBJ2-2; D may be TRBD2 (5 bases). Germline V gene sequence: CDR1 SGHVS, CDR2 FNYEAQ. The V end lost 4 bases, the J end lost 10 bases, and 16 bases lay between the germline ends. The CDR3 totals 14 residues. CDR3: CASSSQADPEELFF. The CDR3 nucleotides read TGTGCCAGCAGCTCCCAAGCGGACCCCGAGGAGCTGTTTTTT.

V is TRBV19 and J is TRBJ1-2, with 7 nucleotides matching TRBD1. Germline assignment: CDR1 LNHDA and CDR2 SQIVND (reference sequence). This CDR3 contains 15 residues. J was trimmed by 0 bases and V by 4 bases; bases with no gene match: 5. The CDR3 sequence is CASSTDRDSNYGYTF. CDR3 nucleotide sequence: TGTGCCAGTAGTACCGACAGGGATTCTAACTATGGCTACACCTTC. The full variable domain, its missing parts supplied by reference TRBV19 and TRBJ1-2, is DGGITQSPKYLFRKEGQNVTLSCEQNLNHDAMYWYRQDPGQGLRLIYYSQIVNDFQKGDIAEGYSVSREKKESFPLTVTSAQKNPTAFYLCASSTDRDSNYGYTFGSGTRLTVV.

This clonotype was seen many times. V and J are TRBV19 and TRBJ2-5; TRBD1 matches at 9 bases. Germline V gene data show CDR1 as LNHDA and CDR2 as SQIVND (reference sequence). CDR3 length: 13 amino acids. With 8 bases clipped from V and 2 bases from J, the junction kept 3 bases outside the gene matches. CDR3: CASAGQGQETQYF. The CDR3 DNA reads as TGTGCCAGTGCGGGACAGGGACAAGAGACCCAGTACTTC.

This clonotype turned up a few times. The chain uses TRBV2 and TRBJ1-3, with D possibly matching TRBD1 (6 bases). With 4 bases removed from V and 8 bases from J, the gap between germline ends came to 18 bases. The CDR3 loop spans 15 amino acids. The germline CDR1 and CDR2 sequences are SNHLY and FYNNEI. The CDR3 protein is CASSGGGPWMDTIYF. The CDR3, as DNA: TGTGCCAGCAGTGGAGGGGGGCCATGGATGGACACCATATATTTT.

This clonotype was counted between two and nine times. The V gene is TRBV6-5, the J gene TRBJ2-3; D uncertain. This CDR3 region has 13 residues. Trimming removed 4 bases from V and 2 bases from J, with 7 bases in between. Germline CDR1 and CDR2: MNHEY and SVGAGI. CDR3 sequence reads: CASSSGLTDTQYF. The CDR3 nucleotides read TGTGCCAGCAGTTCAGGCCTCACAGATACGCAGTATTTT.

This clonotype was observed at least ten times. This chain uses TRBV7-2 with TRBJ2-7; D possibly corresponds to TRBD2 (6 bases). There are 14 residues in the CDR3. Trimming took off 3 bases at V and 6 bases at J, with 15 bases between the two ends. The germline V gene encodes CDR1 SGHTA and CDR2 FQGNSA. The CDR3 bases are TGTGCCAGCAGCTTCCTGCGGGGTATGGCCGAGCAGTACTTC. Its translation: CASSFLRGMAEQYF.

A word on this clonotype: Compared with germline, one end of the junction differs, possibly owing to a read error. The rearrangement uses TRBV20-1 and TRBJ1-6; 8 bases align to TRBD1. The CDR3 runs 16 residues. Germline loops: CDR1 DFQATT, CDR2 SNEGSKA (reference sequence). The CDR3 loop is CCARAPGQVLQAPLHF. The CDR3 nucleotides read TGCTGTGCTAGAGCTCCGGGACAGGTCCTTCAGGCGCCCCTCCACTTT.

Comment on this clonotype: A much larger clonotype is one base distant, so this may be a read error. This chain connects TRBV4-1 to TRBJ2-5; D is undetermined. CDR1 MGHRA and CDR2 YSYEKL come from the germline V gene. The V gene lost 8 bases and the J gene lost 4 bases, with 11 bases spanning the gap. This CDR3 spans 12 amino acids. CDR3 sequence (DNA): TGCGCCAGCGGCCGAAACGCAGAGACCCAGTACTTC. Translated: CASGRNAETQYF.

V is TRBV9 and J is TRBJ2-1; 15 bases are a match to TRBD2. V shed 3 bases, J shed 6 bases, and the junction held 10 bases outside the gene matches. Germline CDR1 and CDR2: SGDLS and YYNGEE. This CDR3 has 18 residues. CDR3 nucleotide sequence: TGTGCCAGCAGCGCTCTCGGACTAGCGGGGGGGCCCATCAATGAGCAGTTCTTC. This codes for CASSALGLAGGPINEQFF.

DNA of the CDR3: TGTGCCAGCAGCCCAAATCTAGCGGGGATCTCAGATACGCAGTATTTT. As protein: CASSPNLAGISDTQYF. The genes are TRBV7-9 and TRBJ2-3; 9 bases map to TRBD2. Germline V gene sequence: CDR1 SEHNR, CDR2 FQNEAQ (reference sequence). The ends lost 5 bases at V and 4 bases at J; junction bases unmatched: 10. The CDR3 runs to 16 residues.

DNA for the CDR3: TGTGCCAGCAGTTACGAGGGAAATAGCAATCAGCCCCAGCATTTT. It specifies CASSYEGNSNQPQHF. The genes are TRBV6-5 and TRBJ1-5; D is unclear. The CDR3 extends over 15 amino acids. Trimming removed 2 bases at V and 0 bases at J, with 8 bases between. Germline CDR1 MNHEY, CDR2 SVGAGI.

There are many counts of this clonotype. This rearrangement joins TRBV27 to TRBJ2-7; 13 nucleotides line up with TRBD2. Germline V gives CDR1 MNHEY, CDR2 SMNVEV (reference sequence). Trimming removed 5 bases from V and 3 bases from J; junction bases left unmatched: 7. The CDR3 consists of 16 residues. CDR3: CASSTEGTSGDYEQYF. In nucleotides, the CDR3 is TGTGCCAGCAGTACGGAAGGGACTAGCGGGGACTACGAGCAGTACTTC.